The 15 T cell receptor beta chains presented below share a single source sample, sequenced in a study of shared clonotypes between healthy human individuals. TCRdb's table, derived via immunoSEQ multiplex PCR, lists solely in-frame clones and lacks some. The sample carries roughly 1,500,000 clones, approximately 98% recorded once. The sequencing input was naive CD4+ T cells sorted from blood. Noted subset: CD45RA+ positively selected. The receptor set was obtained from a man in his thirties or forties in good health.

The V and J genes are TRBV11-1 and TRBJ2-5; tentatively, D is TRBD1 or TRBD2 (5 bases each). The CDR3 runs 16 residues. V was clipped by 7 bases and J by 5 bases, with 23 bases between them. Germline V gene lookup returns CDR1 SGHAT and CDR2 FQDESV (reference sequence). For the CDR3, the DNA is TGTGCCAGCACCCAGTCCCCCCGGGGCTCTCGGGAGACCCAGTACTTC. Its protein product is CASTQSPRGSRETQYF. The full variable domain, rest sourced from reference TRBV11-1 and TRBJ2-5, is EAEVAQSPRYKITEKSQAVAFWCDPISGHATLYWYRQILGQGPELLVQFQDESVVDDSQLPKDRFSAERLKGVDSTLKIQPAELGDSAMYLCASTQSPRGSRETQYFGPGTRLLVL.

The chain uses TRBV28 and TRBJ2-1; 14 bases map to TRBD2. The CDR3 has 18 residues. Trimming removed 4 bases from V and 4 bases from J; junction bases left unmatched: 9. The germline gives CDR1 MDHEN, CDR2 SYDVKM. The CDR3 sequence: CASSWTGLAGVSYNEQFF. The CDR3 DNA follows: TGTGCCAGCAGTTGGACGGGACTAGCGGGAGTGTCATACAATGAGCAGTTCTTC.

On this clone itself: The same CDR3 arises from other DNA sequences in this sample as well. The chain uses TRBV7-2 and TRBJ2-3, with D uncertain. The CDR3 totals 14 residues. With 1 base removed from V and 1 base from J, the gap between germline ends came to 6 bases. The V gene's germline CDR1 is SGHTA and CDR2 FQGNSA. The CDR3: CASSLGRGTDTQYF. The CDR3 bases are TGTGCCAGCAGCTTAGGTCGGGGCACAGATACGCAGTATTTT.

Here the CDR3 reads CASSPWTSGRTYEQYF. The CDR3 DNA sequence: TGTGCCAGCAGCCCGTGGACTAGCGGGAGGACCTACGAGCAGTACTTC. V is TRBV9 and J is TRBJ2-7; 14 bases are shared with TRBD2. Losses at the gene ends were 4 bases for V and 2 bases for J; bases not matched to a gene: 5. Germline lookup yields CDR1 SGDLS and CDR2 YYNGEE. This CDR3 has 16 amino acids. Based on the CDR3 plus reference TRBV9 and TRBJ2-7, the full variable domain is DSGVTQTPKHLITATGQRVTLRCSPRSGDLSVYWYQQSLDQGLQFLIQYYNGEERAKGNILERFSAQQFPDLHSELNLSSLELGDSALYFCASSPWTSGRTYEQYFGPGTRLTVT.

The chain uses TRBV5-8 and TRBJ1-1; tentatively, D is TRBD1 (5 bases). The CDR3 is 17 residues long. Between the trimmed V and J ends, which lost 4 bases and 4 bases, there was a span of 23 bases. Germline CDR1 SGHTS, CDR2 YDEGEE. The CDR3 region is CASSHPPWGKGGTEAFF. CDR3 in DNA: TGTGCCAGCAGCCACCCACCCTGGGGGAAGGGAGGCACTGAAGCTTTCTTT.

The gene calls are TRBV9 and TRBJ2-1, with TRBD2 matching 7 bases. This CDR3 is 15 amino acids long. Germline V gene lookup returns CDR1 SGDLS and CDR2 YYNGEE. Trimming cost V 2 bases and J 8 bases; bases outside gene matches: 10. The CDR3 DNA reads TGTGCCAGCAGCGTTTCCGGGACTATTATCGATGAGCAGTTCTTC. Translation: CASSVSGTIIDEQFF.

V and J are TRBV7-8 and TRBJ2-7; no firm D call. The CDR3 is made up of 14 amino acids. V was shortened by 0 bases and J by 2 bases, with 8 bases between the two germline ends. The V gene's germline CDR1 is SGHVS and CDR2 FQNEAQ. In DNA, the CDR3 is TGTGCCAGCAGCTTAGCGGGTCTGCCCTACGAGCAGTACTTC. This encodes CASSLAGLPYEQYF.

The J gene is TRBJ2-1, the V gene TRBV7-9; 7 nucleotides match TRBD2. CDR3 length: 15 residues. Germline loops: CDR1 SEHNR, CDR2 FQNEAQ (reference sequence). Germline trimming cut 5 bases from V and 6 bases from J; bases unmatched to any gene: 10. The CDR3 DNA reads as TGTGCCAGCAGCCAAGACGGCGGGAGACTCAATGAGCAGTTCTTC. Amino acids: CASSQDGGRLNEQFF.

The chain joins TRBV5-4 to TRBJ2-3; 8 positions agree with TRBD2. The CDR3 spans 16 residues. Looked up from germline, CDR1 is SGHNT and CDR2 is YYREEE (reference sequence). V trimming: 2 bases; J trimming: 4 bases; junction bases outside the gene matches: 9. The CDR3: CASSFGGGLGADTQYF. The DNA for the CDR3 is TGTGCCAGCAGCTTCGGGGGGGGTTTGGGCGCAGATACGCAGTATTTT.

The chain has TRBV2 and TRBJ2-5, with 7 bases fitting TRBD1. Trimming took 6 bases from V and 4 from J; bases not matched to a gene: 2. Looked up from germline, CDR1 is SNHLY and CDR2 is FYNNEI. This CDR3 spans 12 amino acids. The CDR3: CASRAGGETQYF. The CDR3 nucleotides read TGTGCCAGCAGGGCAGGGGGAGAGACCCAGTACTTC.

V is TRBV28 and J is TRBJ1-4; no definite D call. V was pared by 11 bases and J by 4 bases, with 8 bases between. Germline loops: CDR1 MDHEN, CDR2 SYDVKM. The CDR3 has 11 amino acids. This CDR3 reads CAVGGNEKLFF. The CDR3 DNA reads as TGTGCCGTAGGTGGTAATGAAAAACTGTTTTTT.

The genes are TRBV2 and TRBJ1-2; 9 bases fit TRBD1. This CDR3 comprises 14 residues. CDR1 SNHLY and CDR2 FYNNEI come from the germline V gene. J lost 2 bases, V lost 8 bases, and 6 bases had no gene match. The CDR3 loop is CASGVDRGNYGYTF. The CDR3 DNA reads as TGTGCCAGCGGAGTCGACAGGGGGAACTATGGCTACACCTTC.

The gene calls are TRBV10-1 and TRBJ2-7; D might be TRBD1 (6 bases). The germline CDR1 and CDR2 sequences are WNHNN and SYGVQD (reference sequence). The length of the CDR3 is 14 residues. V gave up 8 bases and J gave up 1 base, with 15 bases separating them. CDR3 amino acids: CASSDSLVSYEQYF. For the CDR3, the DNA is TGCGCCAGCTCGGACAGCCTTGTGTCCTACGAGCAGTACTTC.

This rearrangement joins TRBV27 to TRBJ2-3; D perhaps matches TRBD1 (6 bases). Germline V gives CDR1 MNHEY, CDR2 SMNVEV (reference sequence). Trimming took 8 bases from V and 2 from J, leaving 26 bases between them. This CDR3 contains 18 residues. The CDR3 sequence: CASQPQGWGPRLTDTQYF. CDR3 DNA sequence: TGTGCCAGCCAGCCTCAGGGGTGGGGACCCAGGCTCACAGATACGCAGTATTTT.

V is TRBV28 and J is TRBJ2-6; D is ambiguous. Trimming stripped 4 bases from V and 2 bases from J, with 6 bases between. Germline-derived CDR1 and CDR2 are MDHEN and SYDVKM. This CDR3 spans 14 amino acids. The chain's CDR3 is CASSSRAGANVLTF. For the CDR3, the DNA is TGTGCCAGCAGTTCTAGGGCTGGGGCCAACGTCCTGACTTTC.